Presented here are 21 T cell receptor beta chains from one specimen sequenced in a study of blood T cell repertoires in COVID-19. The method was immunoSEQ multiplex PCR; TCRdb's version includes in-frame clones alone and lacks a portion of them. The sample holds about 64,000 clones, 65% to 90% seen once. The source material was peripheral blood. Source of these receptors: a man aged 35 to 55 with acute or convalescent COVID-19.

The chain is built from TRBV12-3 or TRBV12-4 and TRBJ1-5; TRBD1 aligns across 7 bases. The CDR3 runs to 12 residues. V shed 6 bases and J 9 bases; nucleotides not matched to a gene: 5. DNA for the CDR3: TGTGCCAGCAGACGGGACAGCGGGCCCCAGCATTTT. Translating it yields CASRRDSGPQHF.

CDR3 loop: CASSLTASWTYGYTF. In DNA form, the CDR3 reads TGTGCCAGCAGCTTGACAGCTAGTTGGACCTATGGCTACACCTTC. This chain links TRBV11-2 with TRBJ1-2, with D perhaps matching TRBD1 (5 bases). Trimming took off 3 bases at V and 4 bases at J, with 15 bases between the two ends. Germline V CDR1 and CDR2: SGHAT, FQNNGV. The CDR3 is made up of 15 amino acids. Full variable domain (rest looked up from reference TRBV11-2 and TRBJ1-2): EAGVAQSPRYKIIEKRQSVAFWCNPISGHATLYWYQQILGQGPKLLIQFQNNGVVDDSQLPKDRFSAERLKGVDSTLKIQPAKLEDSAVYLCASSLTASWTYGYTFGSGTRLTVV.

The gene calls are TRBV6-6 and TRBJ2-3; D remains ambiguous. Trimming left V 7 bases short and J 6 bases short, with 17 bases between. This CDR3 region has 14 residues. The germline gives CDR1 MNHNY, CDR2 SVGAGI (reference sequence). Here the CDR3 DNA reads TGTGCCAGCATTAGGTCTCACGGGTGGGATACGCAGTATTTT. This gives the protein CASIRSHGWDTQYF.

The gene calls are TRBV5-5 and TRBJ1-4; tentatively, D is TRBD1 (6 bases). The CDR3 extends over 14 amino acids. Germline V gene sequence: CDR1 SGHKS, CDR2 YYEKEE (reference sequence). Trimming took off 7 bases at V and 6 bases at J, with 16 bases between the two ends. The CDR3 DNA sequence: TGTGCCAGCTTTAGGTGGGCAGGGGATGAAAAACTGTTTTTT. Amino acids: CASFRWAGDEKLFF.

This clone was seen just once. V is TRBV5-1 and J is TRBJ1-2, with 8 bases lining up with TRBD1. This CDR3 region has 15 residues. The V gene end was trimmed by 4 bases and the J gene end by 5 bases; junction bases not matched to a gene: 10. The V gene's germline CDR1 is SGHRS and CDR2 YFSETQ. The CDR3 coding sequence is TGCGCCAGCAGCACAGGGTGGACAGGGAATTATGGCTACACCTTC. Residues: CASSTGWTGNYGYTF.

This clone is a singleton in its sample. V and J are TRBV5-1 and TRBJ2-3; D remains ambiguous. With 7 bases removed from V and 2 bases from J, the gap between germline ends came to 11 bases. CDR3 length: 13 amino acids. Germline CDR1 and CDR2: SGHRS and YFSETQ. The CDR3 nucleotides are TGCGCCAGCGGGTCCTTAGCCACAGATACGCAGTATTTT. This translates into CASGSLATDTQYF.

The rearrangement joins TRBV10-3 to TRBJ2-7; weak D call: TRBD1 (7 bases). The CDR3 runs to 13 residues. Germline V gives CDR1 ENHRY, CDR2 SYGVKD. V gave up 8 bases and J gave up 5 bases, with 16 bases separating them. The CDR3 region is CAIADRAGNEQYF. The DNA of the CDR3 is TGTGCCATCGCCGACAGGGCGGGGAACGAGCAGTACTTC.

V and J are TRBV7-6 and TRBJ1-1, with D maybe TRBD1 (6 bases). The CDR3 is 16 amino acids. Looked up from germline, CDR1 is SGHVS and CDR2 is FNYEAQ. The V and J ends lost 5 bases and 1 base respectively, with 17 bases between them. CDR3 bases: TGTGCCAGCAGCCCCCCCCTACAGGGCACGAACACTGAAGCTTTCTTT. As protein: CASSPPLQGTNTEAFF.

The chain couples TRBV2 to TRBJ1-2, with TRBD1 identical over 8 bases. Per the germline V gene, CDR1 is SNHLY and CDR2 is FYNNEI. The CDR3 covers 15 residues. Germline trimming cut 5 bases from V and 1 base from J; bases unmatched to any gene: 6. CDR3 protein: CASSYWTGNNYGYTF. CDR3 sequence (DNA): TGTGCCAGCAGTTACTGGACAGGGAATAACTATGGCTACACCTTC.

The rearrangement joins TRBV2 to TRBJ2-5; 12 bases match TRBD2. Trimming took 1 base from V and 4 from J; bases not matched to a gene: 4. CDR3 size: 16 residues. Germline values: CDR1 SNHLY, CDR2 FYNNEI. This chain's CDR3 is CASSEGLAGGRETQYF. DNA of the CDR3: TGTGCCAGCAGTGAAGGGCTAGCGGGGGGGAGAGAGACCCAGTACTTC.

This chain uses TRBV6-6 with TRBJ1-3, with D unresolved. This CDR3 region has 14 residues. The germline CDR1 and CDR2 sequences are MNHNY and SVGAGI (reference sequence). V was cut by 6 bases and J by 2 bases, with 11 bases left in between. The CDR3 nucleotides read TGTGCCAGCAGCGTTCCGGGAGCTGGAAACACCATATATTTT. This encodes CASSVPGAGNTIYF.

The gene calls are TRBV6-2 or TRBV6-3 and TRBJ2-1; D ambiguous. V was cut by 6 bases and J by 6 bases, with 18 bases left in between. In germline, CDR1 is MNHEY, CDR2 SVGEGT. The CDR3 runs 15 residues. CDR3 protein: CASSPQPVRGNEQFF. CDR3 DNA sequence: TGTGCCAGCAGCCCCCAGCCAGTCCGAGGCAATGAGCAGTTCTTC.

The genes are TRBV5-1 and TRBJ2-1, with 11 bases matching TRBD1. The CDR3 runs 14 residues. Germline V CDR1 and CDR2: SGHRS, YFSETQ. Losses at the gene ends were 2 bases for V and 8 bases for J; bases not matched to a gene: 3. The CDR3 reads CASSLSGQGDEQFF. The CDR3, as DNA: TGCGCCAGCAGCTTATCGGGACAGGGGGATGAGCAGTTCTTC.

The chain couples TRBV6-2 or TRBV6-3 to TRBJ1-1; D ambiguous. Trimming removed 1 base at V and 6 bases at J, with 9 bases between. The CDR3 consists of 13 residues. The germline gives CDR1 MNHEY, CDR2 SVGEGT. The CDR3 reads CASSYLGGSEAFF. CDR3 in DNA: TGTGCCAGCAGTTACTTAGGAGGGTCTGAAGCTTTCTTT.

The chain links TRBV3-1 (or the pseudogene TRBV3-2) to TRBJ1-1; D uncertain. The CDR3 length is 14 residues. In germline, CDR1 is LGHDT, CDR2 YNNKEL (reference sequence). Trimming stripped 4 bases from V and 4 bases from J, with 13 bases between. The CDR3 DNA is TGTGCCAGCAGCCCCTCGACAAAAACCACTGAAGCTTTCTTT. It encodes CASSPSTKTTEAFF.

The chain combines TRBV6-4 with TRBJ1-5, with 9 nucleotides matching TRBD1. The germline CDR1 and CDR2 sequences are MRHNA and SNTAGT. V trimming: 10 bases; J trimming: 4 bases; junction bases outside the gene matches: 11. This CDR3 spans 15 amino acids. CDR3 sequence: CATPKPGQGNQPQHF. DNA of the CDR3: TGTGCCACCCCAAAACCCGGACAGGGGAATCAGCCCCAGCATTTT.

V and J are TRBV7-6 and TRBJ1-1; D is undetermined. Per germline, CDR1 SGHVS and CDR2 FNYEAQ. The CDR3 contains 17 residues. V shed 2 bases and J shed 0 bases, with 16 bases lying between them. The CDR3 loop is CASSLREVSGLNTEAFF. The CDR3 DNA sequence: TGTGCCAGCAGCTTAAGGGAGGTTTCGGGATTGAACACTGAAGCTTTCTTT.

The chain employs TRBV5-5 and TRBJ1-2; 9 bases align to TRBD1. Trimming at V came to 4 bases and at J to 2 bases, leaving 0 bases not matched to a gene. The CDR3 consists of 13 residues. Germline CDR1 SGHKS, CDR2 YYEKEE (reference sequence). The CDR3 DNA is TGTGCCAGCAGCGGGACAGGGAACTATGGCTACACCTTC. This sequence encodes CASSGTGNYGYTF. The full variable domain, with the rest looked up from reference TRBV5-5 and TRBJ1-2, is DAGVTQSPTHLIKTRGQQVTLRCSPISGHKSVSWYQQVLGQGPQFIFQYYEKEERGRGNFPDRFSARQFPNYSSELNVNALLLGDSALYLCASSGTGNYGYTFGSGTRLTVV.

This clone was picked up one time. The J gene is TRBJ2-2, the V gene TRBV11-2; D may be TRBD2 (6 bases). Trimming removed 0 bases at V and 3 bases at J, with 8 bases between. The CDR3 covers 15 residues. Germline CDR1 and CDR2: SGHAT and FQNNGV. The CDR3 here is CASSLERGYTGELFF. The CDR3 DNA reads TGTGCCAGCAGCTTAGAGCGGGGCTACACCGGGGAGCTGTTTTTT.

There are a few counts of this clone. This chain connects TRBV30 to TRBJ1-6; 8 bases match TRBD1. V lost 5 bases, J lost 8 bases, and 5 bases stayed unmatched. CDR3 length equals 13 residues. Germline CDR1 is GTSNPN and CDR2 is SVGIG (reference sequence). CDR3 in DNA: TGTGCCTGGCACAGGGGGTTTGATTCACCCCTCCACTTT. Protein product: CAWHRGFDSPLHF.

V gene TRBV19 combines with J gene TRBJ1-5; TRBD1 matches at 7 bases. The CDR3 is 17 amino acids. Trimming removed 3 bases from V and 1 base from J; junction bases left unmatched: 9. Germline lookup yields CDR1 LNHDA and CDR2 SQIVND (reference sequence). CDR3 DNA: TGTGCCAGTAGTATCGCCCTTACAGGGGAGAGCAATCAGCCCCAGCATTTT. Its protein is CASSIALTGESNQPQHF.